This note documents a single TCR beta chain sequence. As yet, its antigen is unknown. The V segment lost 2 bases and the J segment 3 bases; nucleotides outside the gene matches: 4. The CDR3 sequence is 15 residues long. The germline V gene has CDR1 MNHNS and CDR2 SASEGT. Synthetic spike-ins, TCR analog templates, were added into each PCR. Clones were read by immunoSEQ multiplex PCR, and TCRdb kept only the in-frame ones, dropping some. The sample includes around 30,000 clones, more than 65% seen only once; the top ten take 30%. This sample was taken from a study of PD-L1 blockade in urothelial cancer. Study overall: Patients' prior chemotherapy regimens numbered 0 to 3.

Study results and caveats: Durable benefit was linked to greater 3-week expansion of tumor-associated blood clones.

The V gene is TRBV6-1, the J gene TRBJ1-5; 7 positions agree with TRBD1. Specimen: PBMCs, collected around atezolizumab (anti-PD-L1) treatment. The clonotype originates from a man in his fifties or sixties with urothelial cancer. CDR3 in DNA: TGTGCCAGCAGTGAAACCAGGGGGAACAATCAGCCCCAGCATTTT. This gives the protein CASSETRGNNQPQHF.